Shown below are 26 T cell receptor beta chains from a single sample sequenced in a study of T cell responses to AZD1222 COVID-19 vaccine. The method was immunoSEQ multiplex PCR; TCRdb's version includes in-frame clones alone and lacks a portion of them. The sample yields about 110,000 clones, approximately 90% seen once. Sequencing used peripheral blood, obtained on day 0 of AZD1222 vaccination. Receptors originate from an adult in good health.

This clone was counted a single time. The rearrangement links TRBV4-1 to TRBJ2-5; a possible D gene is TRBD2 (7 bases). V lost 6 bases to trimming and J lost 5 bases, with 13 bases between them. CDR1 is MGHRA, CDR2 YSYEKL, per germline. The CDR3 has 13 residues. The CDR3 DNA reads TGCGCCAGCAGTACGGGGGGCGGGGAGACCCAGTACTTC. Its protein product is CASSTGGGETQYF.

The CDR3 sequence: CASSAGYEQYF. In DNA, the CDR3 is TGTGCCAGCAGTGCGGGGTACGAGCAGTACTTC. The chain has TRBV6-6 and TRBJ2-7, with D perhaps TRBD2 (6 bases). The germline V and J ends were trimmed by 5 bases and 4 bases, with 6 bases remaining between them. The germline V gene encodes CDR1 MNHNY and CDR2 SVGAGI (reference sequence). This CDR3 spans 11 amino acids.

This CDR3 reads CAISPKKGTSGSNEQYF. CDR3 bases: TGTGCCATCAGTCCTAAAAAGGGGACTAGCGGGAGTAACGAGCAGTACTTC. The chain carries TRBV10-3 and TRBJ2-7; 14 nucleotides align to TRBD2. CDR1 is ENHRY, CDR2 SYGVKD, per germline. With 5 bases clipped from V and 5 bases from J, the junction kept 11 bases outside the gene matches. The length of the CDR3 is 17 residues.

The chain has TRBV29-1 and TRBJ2-7; 7 bases are shared with TRBD1. Trimming took 6 bases from V and 2 from J; bases not matched to a gene: 4. CDR1 and CDR2 from the germline V gene are SQVTM and ANQGSEA. The CDR3 spans 12 residues. In DNA, the CDR3 is TGCAGCGTCCGACAGGGCCCCTACGAGCAGTACTTC. Protein sequence: CSVRQGPYEQYF.

V usage is TRBV27 and J usage is TRBJ2-7, with D maybe TRBD1 (6 bases). Germline V gene lookup returns CDR1 MNHEY and CDR2 SMNVEV (reference sequence). The ends were cut back, 1 base at V and 6 bases at J, with 16 bases in the middle. The CDR3 length is 15 residues. The CDR3 region is CASSLFYQDSGEQYF. CDR3 bases: TGTGCCAGCAGTTTATTTTATCAGGACAGTGGCGAGCAGTACTTC.

CDR3 region: CASSEVFLRRMNTEAFF. The CDR3 region has the DNA TGTGCCAGCAGTGAAGTATTTCTTAGGAGAATGAACACTGAAGCTTTCTTT. The V call is TRBV2, the J call TRBJ1-1, with D unclear. The V gene's germline CDR1 is SNHLY and CDR2 FYNNEI. This CDR3 contains 17 residues. The V end was cut by 1 base, the J end by 0 bases, with 15 bases between.

The chain combines TRBV6-1 with TRBJ1-5; the D is unclear. CDR1 is MNHNS and CDR2 is SASEGT in the germline V gene. This CDR3 spans 14 amino acids. Trimming left V 2 bases short and J 3 bases short, with 8 bases between. CDR3 DNA sequence: TGTGCCAGCAGTGAAACCCCTTACAATCAGCCCCAGCATTTT. The encoded protein is CASSETPYNQPQHF.

This chain uses TRBV7-9 with TRBJ1-1; 7 nucleotides align to TRBD1. J was trimmed by 1 base and V by 8 bases; bases with no gene match: 7. The CDR3 runs 14 residues. In germline, CDR1 is SEHNR, CDR2 FQNEAQ (reference sequence). The CDR3 loop reads CASGPTGTNTEAFF. The DNA of the CDR3 is TGTGCCAGCGGCCCGACAGGGACGAACACTGAAGCTTTCTTT.

This chain joins TRBV15 and TRBJ2-1; 9 positions agree with TRBD1. With V trimmed by 7 bases and J by 6 bases, 13 bases remained unmatched. The CDR3 runs 16 residues. Germline CDR1 is LNHNV and CDR2 is YYDKDF (reference sequence). The CDR3 protein is CATKYFGTGSGNEQFF. The DNA of the CDR3 is TGTGCCACCAAATACTTCGGGACAGGGAGTGGCAATGAGCAGTTCTTC. Supplemented by reference TRBV15 and TRBJ2-1, the full variable domain reads DAMVIQNPRYQVTQFGKPVTLSCSQTLNHNVMYWYQQKSSQAPKLLFHYYDKDFNNEADTPDNFQSRRPNTSFCFLDIRSPGLGDTAMYLCATKYFGTGSGNEQFFGPGTRLTVL.

This sequence joins TRBV18 and TRBJ2-6, with D possibly TRBD1 on 5 matching bases. This CDR3 comprises 18 residues. Germline V gene sequence: CDR1 KGHSH, CDR2 LQKENI. Between the trimmed V and J ends, which lost 1 base and 0 bases, there was a span of 13 bases. Written as DNA, the CDR3 is TGTGCCAGCTCACCACGTAGGGGCTTTCACTCTGGGGCCAACGTCCTGACTTTC. Amino acids: CASSPRRGFHSGANVLTF.

This clone was detected a few times. The J gene is TRBJ1-5, the V gene TRBV4-1, with 9 bases matching TRBD1. The germline V gene encodes CDR1 MGHRA and CDR2 YSYEKL. The CDR3 covers 16 residues. V trimming: 1 base; J trimming: 6 bases; junction bases outside the gene matches: 7. The DNA of the CDR3 is TGCGCCAGCAGCCAAGTAGCCGGGACAGGGAGTCAGCCCCAGCATTTT. Its translation is CASSQVAGTGSQPQHF.

This clone is a singleton in its sample. The V and J genes are TRBV18 and TRBJ2-3, with D maybe TRBD2 (6 bases). Germline-derived CDR1 and CDR2 are KGHSH and LQKENI. The CDR3 has 15 amino acids. V gave up 5 bases and J gave up 1 base, with 13 bases separating them. Written as DNA, the CDR3 is TGTGCCAGCTCATCAACTAGCCAAGGCACAGATACGCAGTATTTT. This translates into CASSSTSQGTDTQYF.

This clone occurred once. This chain uses TRBV11-3 with TRBJ2-1; 9 bases map to TRBD2. Germline V lookup: CDR1 SGHNT, CDR2 YENEEA. This CDR3 has 18 amino acids. The J segment lost 5 bases and the V segment lost 0 bases, leaving 11 bases of the junction unmatched. CDR3 sequence (DNA): TGTGCCAGCAGCTTAGATGGGTACGCGGGAGGGATCCACAATGAGCAGTTCTTC. Translating it yields CASSLDGYAGGIHNEQFF.

This chain connects TRBV3-1 (or the pseudogene TRBV3-2) to TRBJ2-7; D remains ambiguous. V was trimmed by 0 bases and J by 7 bases, leaving 4 bases between them. Germline V gives CDR1 LGHDT, CDR2 YNNKEL (reference sequence). The length of the CDR3 is 11 residues. The CDR3, as DNA: TGTGCCAGCAGCCAAGAGGGGGAGCAGTACTTC. Protein sequence: CASSQEGEQYF.

The gene calls are TRBV10-3 and TRBJ2-7, with D hard to call. V was shortened by 2 bases and J by 1 base, with 3 bases between the two germline ends. Germline CDR1 ENHRY, CDR2 SYGVKD. This CDR3 is 12 amino acids long. DNA for the CDR3: TGTGCCATCAGTGAGGTGTCCTACGAGCAGTACTTC. Its protein is CAISEVSYEQYF.

The rearrangement joins TRBV19 to TRBJ2-3, with unresolved D. CDR3 length equals 12 residues. The V and J ends lost 0 bases and 7 bases respectively, with 5 bases between them. Germline loops: CDR1 LNHDA, CDR2 SQIVND (reference sequence). The CDR3 is CASSIDEYTQYF. In DNA, the CDR3 is TGTGCCAGTAGTATAGATGAATATACGCAGTATTTT.

In the case of this clone: Within the sample, other DNA sequences also encode this same CDR3. For the CDR3, the DNA is TGTGCCAGCAGTTACGCCACTGAAGCTTTCTTT. Encoded protein: CASSYATEAFF. The rearrangement joins TRBV6-2 or TRBV6-3 to TRBJ1-1; D is unresolved. V dropped 2 bases and J dropped 4 bases, with 2 bases sitting between them. CDR1 and CDR2 from the germline V gene are MNHEY and SVGEGT. The CDR3 loop spans 11 amino acids.

The chain employs TRBV12-3 or TRBV12-4 and TRBJ1-5, with unresolved D. Trimming removed 6 bases at V and 9 bases at J, with 12 bases between. The CDR3 loop spans 12 amino acids. CDR3 sequence: CASSTTYGPQHF. The CDR3 DNA reads as TGTGCCAGCAGCACGACTTATGGGCCCCAGCATTTT.

This clone was seen more than once but under ten times. The chain joins TRBV27 to TRBJ2-7, with D perhaps given as TRBD1 or TRBD2 (5 bases each). Trimming pared 6 bases from V and 0 bases from J, leaving 15 bases between. CDR3 length equals 15 residues. The germline CDR1 and CDR2 sequences are MNHEY and SMNVEV (reference sequence). The CDR3 DNA reads TGTGCCAGCAGACTGGGACCGCTGGCCTCCTACGAGCAGTACTTC. Protein product: CASRLGPLASYEQYF.

The chain joins TRBV27 to TRBJ1-5; the D is unclear. From germline, CDR1 is MNHEY and CDR2 SMNVEV (reference sequence). Trimming took 6 bases from V and 3 from J, leaving 18 bases between them. CDR3 length equals 16 residues. CDR3 coding DNA: TGTGCCAGCAGGAGGGAAGGGCGGGCCTTCAATCAGCCCCAGCATTTT. It yields the protein CASRREGRAFNQPQHF.

The rearrangement links TRBV5-1 to TRBJ2-1, with 7 positions matching TRBD2. The CDR3 covers 15 residues. Losses at the gene ends were 1 base for V and 4 bases for J; bases not matched to a gene: 5. The germline CDR1 and CDR2 sequences are SGHRS and YFSETQ. CDR3 in amino acids: CASSLTLAEYNEQFF. The DNA for the CDR3 is TGCGCCAGCAGCTTGACCCTAGCGGAATACAATGAGCAGTTCTTC.

The V call is TRBV27, the J call TRBJ2-5, with TRBD2 identical over 9 bases. The CDR3 runs to 16 residues. Germline assignment: CDR1 MNHEY and CDR2 SMNVEV (reference sequence). The V and J ends lost 0 bases and 6 bases, in that order; junction bases with no gene match: 8. The CDR3 reads CASSLSRSGGGKTQYF. DNA for the CDR3: TGTGCCAGCAGTTTATCCCGTAGCGGGGGTGGGAAGACCCAGTACTTC.

The rearrangement uses TRBV7-8 and TRBJ1-2; D unresolved. Germline V CDR1 and CDR2: SGHVS, FQNEAQ. Trimming pared 5 bases from V and 0 bases from J, leaving 19 bases between. The CDR3 length is 17 residues. The CDR3 here is CASSQGATQLANYGYTF. CDR3 nucleotide sequence: TGTGCCAGCAGCCAAGGAGCTACCCAGTTAGCTAACTATGGCTACACCTTC. Filled out from reference TRBV7-8 and TRBJ1-2, the complete variable domain reads GAGVSQSPRYKVAKRGQDVALRCDPISGHVSLFWYQQALGQGPEFLTYFQNEAQLDKSGLPSDRFFAERPEGSVSTLKIQRTQQEDSAVYLCASSQGATQLANYGYTFGSGTRLTVV.

The V gene is TRBV7-3, the J gene TRBJ2-3; D unclear. CDR3 length: 14 amino acids. Trimming shortened V by 3 bases and J by 0 bases, and 7 bases separated the two germline ends. Germline V CDR1 and CDR2: SGHTA, FQGTGA. CDR3 region: CASSFGPSTDTQYF. In DNA form, the CDR3 reads TGTGCCAGCAGCTTTGGACCAAGCACAGATACGCAGTATTTT.

The V and J genes are TRBV11-2 and TRBJ2-5; the match to TRBD1 covers 7 bases. Germline CDR1 SGHAT, CDR2 FQNNGV. V trimming: 5 bases; J trimming: 5 bases; junction bases outside the gene matches: 8. This CDR3 contains 14 residues. In DNA, the CDR3 is TGTGCCAGCAGCCCAAACAGGGGCCAGGAGACCCAGTACTTC. The encoded protein is CASSPNRGQETQYF. The full variable domain, rest sourced from reference TRBV11-2 and TRBJ2-5, is EAGVAQSPRYKIIEKRQSVAFWCNPISGHATLYWYQQILGQGPKLLIQFQNNGVVDDSQLPKDRFSAERLKGVDSTLKIQPAKLEDSAVYLCASSPNRGQETQYFGPGTRLLVL.

The chain carries TRBV27 and TRBJ1-1; no clear D. Looked up from germline, CDR1 is MNHEY and CDR2 is SMNVEV (reference sequence). The V end lost 10 bases, the J end lost 3 bases, and 18 bases lay between the germline ends. The length of the CDR3 is 14 residues. Written as DNA, the CDR3 is TGTGCCACCGTTCGAACGGATAGCTACACTGAAGCTTTCTTT. Translating gives CATVRTDSYTEAFF.